Below are 21 T cell receptor beta chains sequenced from a single sample in a study of blood T cells in healthy people across ages. A second PCR of 7 to 11 cycles used a sample-barcoded 5' primer and a J-beta primer mix. In TCRdb, the 5' RACE reads were re-called with MiXCR into one record per CDR3 protein. The sample has around 620,000 distinct CDR3 sequences, about 26% seen once; the top ten hold under 20%. The material sequenced was blood. The receptors here all came from a woman in her 70s in good health.

This clonotype was counted once. V usage is TRBV5-1 and J usage is TRBJ1-2; D is undetermined. Germline V gene lookup returns CDR1 SGHRS and CDR2 YFSETQ. Trimming pared 7 bases from V and 8 bases from J, leaving 21 bases between. The CDR3 length is 14 residues. The CDR3: CASGLDLRVFGYTF. The DNA for the CDR3 is TGCGCCAGCGGATTAGACCTTAGGGTCTTCGGCTACACCTTC.

This sequence joins TRBV7-9 and TRBJ1-1; D might be TRBD1 (5 bases). Trimming took 8 bases from V and 4 from J, leaving 17 bases between them. Germline CDR1 reads SEHNR; CDR2 reads FQNEAQ (reference sequence). CDR3 size: 14 residues. The CDR3 sequence: CASGPSGGGTEAFF. For the CDR3, the DNA is TGTGCCAGCGGCCCATCCGGGGGGGGCACTGAAGCTTTCTTT.

On this clonotype itself: No conserved phenylalanine or tryptophan is present at the end of the CDR3, so a read error is the likely explanation. The chain uses TRBV4-3 and TRBJ2-1, with D possibly being TRBD2 (6 bases). V was cut by 0 bases and J by 4 bases, with 13 bases left in between. The V gene's germline CDR1 is LGHNA and CDR2 YSLEER. The CDR3 spans 16 residues. The CDR3 bases are TGCGCCAGCAGCCAAGAGCCCACGGGGGATTACAATGAGCAGTTCTCC. Translated: CASSQEPTGDYNEQFS.

The V and J genes are TRBV24-1 and TRBJ2-1; TRBD2 matches 7 bases. V lost 12 bases, J lost 7 bases, and 8 bases stayed unmatched. The CDR3 is 12 amino acids. Germline values: CDR1 KGHDR, CDR2 SFDVKD. CDR3 in DNA: TGTGCCGGGGGGGACCGACGAAATGAGCAGTTCTTC. Translated: CAGGDRRNEQFF.

This chain joins TRBV20-1 and TRBJ2-1; 8 bases line up with TRBD2. The CDR3 runs to 16 residues. Germline CDR1 DFQATT, CDR2 SNEGSKA (reference sequence). After removal of 1 base from V and 4 bases from J, the junction contained 9 bases not matched to a gene. The CDR3 sequence: CSARGSERGQYNEQFF. The CDR3, as DNA: TGCAGTGCTAGAGGCTCCGAGCGGGGGCAATACAATGAGCAGTTCTTC.

This clonotype was picked up a small number of times. V usage is TRBV5-1 and J usage is TRBJ1-6, with D uncertain. V lost 2 bases to trimming and J lost 6 bases, with 12 bases between them. The germline V gene has CDR1 SGHRS and CDR2 YFSETQ. CDR3 length: 15 amino acids. CDR3 nucleotide sequence: TGCGCCAGCAGCTTAGGAGGGAATGCTAATTCACCCCTCCACTTT. Encoded protein: CASSLGGNANSPLHF.

This clonotype was counted a few times. The gene calls are TRBV20-1 and TRBJ2-7, with TRBD1 matching over 7 bases. The J call may be in error: the DNA end matches TRBJ2-1 better. Per the germline V gene, CDR1 is DFQATT and CDR2 is SNEGSKA (reference sequence). The CDR3 has 12 residues. The CDR3 spells CSAADRDNEQFF. CDR3 sequence (DNA): TGCAGTGCCGCAGACAGGGACAATGAGCAGTTCTTC.

The chain combines TRBV6-2 or TRBV6-3 with TRBJ1-1, with a tentative D call TRBD1 (5 bases). CDR1 is MNHEY, CDR2 SVGEGT, per germline. There are 15 residues in the CDR3. Trimming cost V 4 bases and J 1 base, with 13 bases left between them. The CDR3 sequence: CASSSGQPGNTEAFF. The CDR3, as DNA: TGTGCCAGCAGTTCCGGACAACCAGGGAACACTGAAGCTTTCTTT.

This clonotype was found a few times. The rearrangement uses TRBV30 and TRBJ2-7; D is possibly TRBD2 (6 bases). Trimming took off 0 bases at V and 0 bases at J, with 12 bases between the two ends. The CDR3 totals 15 residues. Germline CDR1 is GTSNPN and CDR2 is SVGIG (reference sequence). DNA for the CDR3: TGTGCCTGGAGTGTTTCGGCGGGGAACTCCTACGAGCAGTACTTC. Protein sequence: CAWSVSAGNSYEQYF.

This clonotype was counted a few times. The junction and the germline gene differ at one end; a read error may be behind it. V and J are TRBV30 and TRBJ2-5; TRBD2 aligns across 9 bases. Germline CDR1 reads GTSNPN; CDR2 reads SVGIG (reference sequence). The length of the CDR3 is 11 residues. CDR3 protein: CAWSSGTSRFF. The CDR3 DNA follows: TGTGCCTGGAGTTCCGGGACTAGCCGCTTCTTC.

The chain couples TRBV12-3 or TRBV12-4 to TRBJ2-4; D is possibly TRBD2 (6 bases). Trimming cost V 0 bases and J 0 bases, with 18 bases left between them. The CDR3 runs 19 residues. CDR3 bases: TGTGCCAGCAGTTTAGCGCTAAAGGAGGGCCCCTTAGCCAAAAACATTCAGTACTTC. Protein product: CASSLALKEGPLAKNIQYF.

There are a few counts of this clonotype. One end of the junction varies from germline; a read error may be responsible. The J gene is TRBJ1-2, the V gene TRBV29-1, with D unclear. Germline V gives CDR1 SQVTM, CDR2 ANQGSEA. The CDR3 runs to 14 residues. The DNA of the CDR3 is TGCAGCATTGACGGGCAACTAGCTAACTATGGCTACACCTTC. Residues: CSIDGQLANYGYTF.

The chain uses TRBV4-2 and TRBJ2-5, with TRBD1 as a possible D gene (6 bases). The end of the DNA aligns better with TRBJ2-7, so the J call may be wrong. The CDR3 consists of 13 residues. Germline CDR1 is LGHNA and CDR2 is YNFKEQ. As DNA, the CDR3 is TGTGCCAGCAGCCCCCGGGACACCCTCGAGCAGTACTTC. Translated: CASSPRDTLEQYF.

The sample holds a few counts of this clonotype. The V call is TRBV20-1, the J call TRBJ1-3, with 9 positions matching TRBD1. Unmatched junction bases numbered 16, after V lost 6 bases and J lost 4 bases. CDR1 DFQATT and CDR2 SNEGSKA come from the germline V gene (reference sequence). This CDR3 spans 17 amino acids. The CDR3 spells CSAVQGALSSPGNTIYF. CDR3 DNA sequence: TGCAGTGCAGTACAGGGGGCGCTTAGTTCTCCCGGAAACACCATATATTTT.

A few counts support this clonotype. This chain uses TRBV7-2 with TRBJ2-5; 10 positions agree with TRBD2. This CDR3 region has 19 residues. CDR1 SGHTA and CDR2 FQGNSA come from the germline V gene. V lost 4 bases to trimming and J lost 1 base; unmatched junction nucleotides: 15. CDR3 loop: CASSSYGRIAGGRQETQYF. The CDR3 region has the DNA TGTGCCAGCAGCTCTTATGGAAGAATAGCGGGGGGCCGCCAAGAGACCCAGTACTTC.

This clonotype has only a few counts. The genes are TRBV12-3 or TRBV12-4 and TRBJ1-2; no firm D call. The CDR3 loop spans 15 amino acids. Trimming cost V 6 bases and J 5 bases, with 19 bases left between them. The DNA for the CDR3 is TGTGCCAGCAGAGGTGGGTCGAGGCTTGGGTATGGCTACACCTTC. It yields the protein CASRGGSRLGYGYTF.

The V and J genes are TRBV25-1 and TRBJ2-3; TRBD1 matches 7 bases. CDR1 is MGHDK and CDR2 is SYGVNS in the germline V gene. This CDR3 is built from 15 residues. With V trimmed by 3 bases and J by 2 bases, 5 bases remained unmatched. CDR3 loop: CASSDGQAITDTQYF. The CDR3 DNA sequence: TGTGCCAGCAGTGACGGACAGGCAATCACAGATACGCAGTATTTT. The entire variable domain, with the rest obtained from reference TRBV25-1 and TRBJ2-3, is as follows: EADIYQTPRYLVIGTGKKITLECSQTMGHDKMYWYQQDPGMELHLIHYSYGVNSTEKGDLSSESTVSRIRTEHFPLTLESARPSHTSQYLCASSDGQAITDTQYFGPGTRLTVL.

CDR3 residues: CASTPLAGGPRGRETQYF. CDR3 DNA: TGCGCCAGCACCCCACTAGCGGGGGGGCCCAGGGGTCGAGAGACCCAGTACTTC. This rearrangement joins TRBV5-1 to TRBJ2-5, with TRBD2 matching 13 bases. This CDR3 comprises 18 residues. CDR1 is SGHRS, CDR2 YFSETQ, per germline. Losses at the gene ends were 6 bases for V and 4 bases for J; bases not matched to a gene: 15.

This clonotype was seen a few times. The chain joins TRBV7-2 to TRBJ1-2; D is undetermined. With 5 bases removed from V and 2 bases from J, the gap between germline ends came to 15 bases. The CDR3 is 15 residues long. Germline V CDR1 and CDR2: SGHTA, FQGNSA. CDR3 sequence reads: CASSPTSRANYGYTF. The DNA for the CDR3 is TGTGCCAGCAGCCCAACGTCCCGGGCAAACTATGGCTACACCTTC.

This chain connects TRBV12-3 or TRBV12-4 to TRBJ2-3; D may be TRBD2 (6 bases). The CDR3 contains 15 residues. Trimming left V 1 base short and J 2 bases short, with 10 bases between. The DNA of the CDR3 is TGTGCCAGCAGTTTAGGAACGGGGGACACAGATACGCAGTATTTT. It yields the protein CASSLGTGDTDTQYF.

On this clonotype itself: One end of the junction is discordant with germline, which a read error may explain. V gene TRBV20-1 combines with J gene TRBJ2-2, with D perhaps matching TRBD1 or TRBD2 (6 bases each). The CDR3 covers 15 residues. CDR1 is DFQATT, CDR2 SNEGSKA, per germline (reference sequence). The CDR3 is CSARGTGSYTGGLFF. CDR3 nucleotide sequence: TGCAGTGCTAGAGGTACAGGGAGTTACACCGGGGGGCTGTTTTTT.